This TCR beta chain was documented in a study of PD-L1 blockade in urothelial cancer. Study summary: The study recovered a median of about 140,000 T cells per blood sample.

Generated by immunoSEQ multiplex PCR, the TCRdb table keeps only in-frame clones and is missing some. The sample shows some 31,000 clones, over 60% of them seen only once. Time point defined: peripheral blood 6 weeks after treatment start. CDR1 and CDR2 from the germline V gene are SGHRS and YFSETQ. With V trimmed by 4 bases and J by 6 bases, 19 bases remained unmatched. The length of the CDR3 is 19 residues. The sample consisted of PBMCs, taken around atezolizumab (anti-PD-L1) treatment. V gene TRBV5-1 combines with J gene TRBJ2-2; 9 nucleotides agree with TRBD2. This receptor was identified in a man aged 70 or older with urothelial cancer. The CDR3 DNA is TGCGCCAGCAGCATGACCGGTTGGCGGGAGGGCCGGGTTTCCGGGGAGCTGTTTTTT. Protein product: CASSMTGWREGRVSGELFF.